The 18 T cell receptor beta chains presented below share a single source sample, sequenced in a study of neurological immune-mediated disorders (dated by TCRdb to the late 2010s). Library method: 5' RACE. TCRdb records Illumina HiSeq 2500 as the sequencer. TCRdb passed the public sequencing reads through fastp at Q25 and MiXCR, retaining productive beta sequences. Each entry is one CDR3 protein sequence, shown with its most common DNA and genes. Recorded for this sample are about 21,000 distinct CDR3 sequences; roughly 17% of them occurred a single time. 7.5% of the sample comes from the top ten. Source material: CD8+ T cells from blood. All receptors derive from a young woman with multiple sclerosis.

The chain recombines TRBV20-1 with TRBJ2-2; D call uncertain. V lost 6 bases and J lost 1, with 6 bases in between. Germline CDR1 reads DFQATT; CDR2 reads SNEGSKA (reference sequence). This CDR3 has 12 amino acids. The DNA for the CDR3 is TGCAGTGCGACCGTGAACACCGGGGAGCTGTTTTTT. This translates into CSATVNTGELFF.

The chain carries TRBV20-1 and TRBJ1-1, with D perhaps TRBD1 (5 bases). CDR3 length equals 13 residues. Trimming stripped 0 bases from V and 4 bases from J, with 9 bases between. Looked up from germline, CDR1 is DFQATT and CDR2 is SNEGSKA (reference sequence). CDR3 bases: TGCAGTGCTAGAGATGGGGGGGTCACTGAAGCTTTCTTT. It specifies CSARDGGVTEAFF.

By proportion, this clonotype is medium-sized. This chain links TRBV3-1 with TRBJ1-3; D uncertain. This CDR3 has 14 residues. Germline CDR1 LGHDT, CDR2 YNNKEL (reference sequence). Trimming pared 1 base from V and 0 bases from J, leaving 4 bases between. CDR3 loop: CASSQGTSGNTIYF. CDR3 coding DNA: TGTGCCAGCAGCCAAGGGACCTCTGGAAACACCATATATTTT.

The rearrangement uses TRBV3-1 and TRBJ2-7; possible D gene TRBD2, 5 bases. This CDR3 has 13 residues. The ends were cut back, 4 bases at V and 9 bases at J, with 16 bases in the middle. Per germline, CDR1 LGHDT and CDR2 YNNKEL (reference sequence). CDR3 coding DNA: TGTGCCAGCAGCCCAGCCCGCGGTGGAGGGCAGTACTTC. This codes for CASSPARGGGQYF.

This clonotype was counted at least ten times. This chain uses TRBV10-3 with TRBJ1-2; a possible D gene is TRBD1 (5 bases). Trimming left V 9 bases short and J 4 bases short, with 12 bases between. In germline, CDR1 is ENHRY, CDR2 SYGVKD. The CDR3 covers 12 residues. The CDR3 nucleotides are TGTGCCATGACCGACGGGGCCTATGGCTACACCTTC. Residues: CAMTDGAYGYTF.

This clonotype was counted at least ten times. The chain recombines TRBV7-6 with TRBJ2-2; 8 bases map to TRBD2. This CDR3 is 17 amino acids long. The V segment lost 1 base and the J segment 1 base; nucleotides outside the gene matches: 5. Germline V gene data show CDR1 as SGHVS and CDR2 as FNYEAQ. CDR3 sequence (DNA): TGTGCCAGCAGCTTAGAGTTAGCGGGGATGAACACCGGGGAGCTGTTTTTT. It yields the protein CASSLELAGMNTGELFF.

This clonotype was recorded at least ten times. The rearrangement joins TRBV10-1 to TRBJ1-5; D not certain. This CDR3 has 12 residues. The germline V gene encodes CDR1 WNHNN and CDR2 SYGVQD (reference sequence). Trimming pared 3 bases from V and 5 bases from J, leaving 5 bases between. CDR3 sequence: CASSDGDQPQHF. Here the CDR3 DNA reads TGCGCCAGCAGTGACGGCGATCAGCCCCAGCATTTT.

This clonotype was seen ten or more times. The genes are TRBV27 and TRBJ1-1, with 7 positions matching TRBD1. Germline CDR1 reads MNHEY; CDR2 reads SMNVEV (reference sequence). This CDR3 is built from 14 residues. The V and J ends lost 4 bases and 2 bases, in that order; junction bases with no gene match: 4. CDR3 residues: CASSSGQANTEAFF. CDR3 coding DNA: TGTGCCAGCAGTTCAGGACAGGCTAACACTGAAGCTTTCTTT.

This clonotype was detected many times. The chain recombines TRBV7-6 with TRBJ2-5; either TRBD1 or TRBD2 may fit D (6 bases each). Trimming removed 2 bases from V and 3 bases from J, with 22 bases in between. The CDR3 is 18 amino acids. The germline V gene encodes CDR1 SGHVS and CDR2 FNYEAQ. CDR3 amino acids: CASSLRTEKLGGEETQYF. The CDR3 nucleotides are TGTGCCAGCAGCTTACGGACGGAGAAATTGGGGGGCGAAGAGACCCAGTACTTC.

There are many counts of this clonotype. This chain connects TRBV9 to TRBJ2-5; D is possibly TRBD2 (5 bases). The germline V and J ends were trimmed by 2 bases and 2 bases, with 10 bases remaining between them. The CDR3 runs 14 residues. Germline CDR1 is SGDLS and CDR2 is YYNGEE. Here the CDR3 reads CASSVEPGQETQYF. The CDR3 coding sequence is TGTGCCAGCAGCGTCGAGCCGGGGCAAGAGACCCAGTACTTC.

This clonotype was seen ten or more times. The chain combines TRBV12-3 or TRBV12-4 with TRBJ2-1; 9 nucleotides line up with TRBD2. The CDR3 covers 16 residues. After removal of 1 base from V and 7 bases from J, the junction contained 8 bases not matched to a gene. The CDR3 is CASSLGGGAGKNEQFF. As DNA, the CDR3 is TGTGCCAGCAGTTTAGGCGGGGGGGCCGGTAAAAATGAGCAGTTCTTC.

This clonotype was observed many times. CDR3 in amino acids: CASGLVGNGATTNNEKLFF. CDR3 nucleotides: TGTGCTAGTGGTTTGGTAGGGAACGGGGCCACGACGAATAATGAAAAACTGTTTTTT. This chain joins TRBV12-5 and TRBJ1-4; weak D call: TRBD1 (5 bases). Germline lookup yields CDR1 LGHNT and CDR2 FRNRAP. The V end was cut by 0 bases, the J end by 4 bases, with 21 bases between. CDR3 length equals 19 residues.

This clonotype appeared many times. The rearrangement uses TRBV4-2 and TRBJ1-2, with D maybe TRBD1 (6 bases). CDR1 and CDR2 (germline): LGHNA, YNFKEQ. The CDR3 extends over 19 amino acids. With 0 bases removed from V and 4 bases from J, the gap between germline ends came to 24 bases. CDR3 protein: CASSQEGGADGSPIYGYTF. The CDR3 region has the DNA TGTGCCAGCAGCCAAGAAGGGGGGGCAGATGGGAGTCCCATCTATGGCTACACCTTC.

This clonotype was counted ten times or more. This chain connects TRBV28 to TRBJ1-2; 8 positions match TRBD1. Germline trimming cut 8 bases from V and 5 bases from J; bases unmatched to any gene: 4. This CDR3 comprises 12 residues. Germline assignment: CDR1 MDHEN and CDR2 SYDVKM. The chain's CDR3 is CASLTGDYGYTF. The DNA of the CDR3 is TGTGCCAGCTTGACAGGGGATTATGGCTACACCTTC.

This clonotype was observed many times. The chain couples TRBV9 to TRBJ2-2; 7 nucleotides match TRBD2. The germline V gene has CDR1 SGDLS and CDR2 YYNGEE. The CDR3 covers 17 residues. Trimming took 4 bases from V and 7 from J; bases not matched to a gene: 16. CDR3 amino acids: CASSLMGGGPLVGELFF. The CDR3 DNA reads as TGTGCCAGCAGCCTCATGGGGGGAGGGCCTTTAGTCGGGGAGCTGTTTTTT.

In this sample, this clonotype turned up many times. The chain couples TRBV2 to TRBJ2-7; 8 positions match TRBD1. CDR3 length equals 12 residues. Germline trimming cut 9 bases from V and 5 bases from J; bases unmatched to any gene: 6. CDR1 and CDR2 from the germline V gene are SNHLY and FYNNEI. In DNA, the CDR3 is TGTGCCAGAAATGACAGGGGCGACGAGCAGTACTTC. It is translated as CARNDRGDEQYF.

The CDR3 nucleotides are TGCGCCAGCAGCTTGAGGGCGGGAGGTGGTGAGACCCAGTACTTC. It codes for CASSLRAGGGETQYF. The chain is built from TRBV5-1 and TRBJ2-5; 8 positions match TRBD2. Germline CDR1 and CDR2: SGHRS and YFSETQ. This CDR3 is 15 amino acids long. The trim removed 1 base at V and 5 bases at J, leaving 7 bases unmatched.

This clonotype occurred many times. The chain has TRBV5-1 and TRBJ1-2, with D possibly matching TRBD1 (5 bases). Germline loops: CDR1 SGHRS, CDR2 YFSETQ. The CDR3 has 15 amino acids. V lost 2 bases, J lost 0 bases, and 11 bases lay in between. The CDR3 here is CASSFMETANYGYTF. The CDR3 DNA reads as TGCGCCAGCAGCTTCATGGAGACAGCTAACTATGGCTACACCTTC.